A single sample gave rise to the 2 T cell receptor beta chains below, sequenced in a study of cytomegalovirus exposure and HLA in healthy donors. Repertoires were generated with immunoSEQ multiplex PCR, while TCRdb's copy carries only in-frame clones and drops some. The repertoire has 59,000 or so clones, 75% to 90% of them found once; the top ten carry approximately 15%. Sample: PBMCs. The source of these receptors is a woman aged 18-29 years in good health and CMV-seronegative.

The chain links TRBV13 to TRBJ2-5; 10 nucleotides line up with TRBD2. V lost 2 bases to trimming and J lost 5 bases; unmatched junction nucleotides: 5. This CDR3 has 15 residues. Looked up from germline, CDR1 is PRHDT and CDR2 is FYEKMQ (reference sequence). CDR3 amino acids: CASSLLAGDGETQYF. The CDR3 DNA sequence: TGTGCCAGCAGCTTACTAGCGGGGGACGGGGAGACCCAGTACTTC.

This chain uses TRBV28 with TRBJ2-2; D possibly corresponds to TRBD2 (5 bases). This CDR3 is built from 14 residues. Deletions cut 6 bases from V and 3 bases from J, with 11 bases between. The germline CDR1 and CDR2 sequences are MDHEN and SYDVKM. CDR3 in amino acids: CASSLTGYTGELFF. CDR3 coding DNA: TGTGCCAGCAGCCTTACGGGGTACACCGGGGAGCTGTTTTTT. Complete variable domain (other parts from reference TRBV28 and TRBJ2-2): DVKVTQSSRYLVKRTGEKVFLECVQDMDHENMFWYRQDPGLGLRLIYFSYDVKMKEKGDIPEGYSVSREKKERFSLILESASTNQTSMYLCASSLTGYTGELFFGEGSRLTVL.